Given below is one T cell receptor beta chain in context. Its antigen is currently not known. Nothing much larger sits one base from this clone, and base qualities are not available. The data belong to a study of T cell changes during pregnancy in multiple sclerosis (dated by TCRdb to the late 2010s). Looking at the study overall: Changes in the T cell repertoire over the course of pregnancy were examined in this study in women with multiple sclerosis.

To prepare the library, the immunoSEQ multiplex PCR assay was applied. TCRdb's version of the immuneACCESS table is confined to in-frame rearrangements and falls short of the full clone set. An unresolved V gene accounts for under half of the shortfall where checked; the remainder is of unknown origin. The sample table shows roughly 93,000 clones, and roughly nine tenths are seen once. The ten largest clonotypes hold roughly 2.3% of the sample. The sequencing used peripheral blood, collected after pregnancy. This TCR was recovered from a female donor in good health, enrolled as a control in a pregnancy study.

The CDR3 has the sequence CASSLEGPGTGINQPQHF. The DNA reads as follows: TGTGCCAGCAGCTTAGAGGGTCCCGGGACAGGGATCAATCAGCCCCAGCATTTT. The V and J genes are TRBV13 and TRBJ1-5; TRBD1 lines up with 9 middle nucleotides. There are 18 amino acids in the CDR3, from cysteine to phenylalanine inclusive. Of the read, only the CDR3 DNA is kept; its 54 bases are in frame from base 1. From the germline V gene (reference sequence), CDR1 is PRHDT and CDR2 is FYEKMQ. Germline trimming: 1 base from V, 3 bases from J; junction bases outside gene matches: 10.